What follows are 9 T cell receptor beta chains derived from one specimen sequenced in a study of CD8+CD57+ T cells in acquired aplastic anemia. TCR beta VDJ and CDR3 profiling used genomic DNA as template. TCRdb reprocessed the reads via MiXCR and lists one record per CDR3 protein. The table lists about 62,000 distinct CDR3 sequences, 50% to 70% of them singletons. The specimen was sorted CD4+, CD8+, or CD8+CD57+ T cells (not recorded which) from PBMCs. Receptors were obtained from a human donor in good health, serving as a control.

The CDR3 DNA sequence: TGCAGTGCTAGAGATATCCAGCGGGGGACCTACGAGCAGTACTTC. It is translated as CSARDIQRGTYEQYF. The rearrangement links TRBV20-1 to TRBJ2-7; 8 positions match TRBD2. The CDR3 totals 15 residues. CDR1 is DFQATT, CDR2 SNEGSKA, per germline (reference sequence). V shed 0 bases, J shed 2 bases, and the junction held 6 bases outside the gene matches.

This clonotype was counted many times. V usage is TRBV19 and J usage is TRBJ1-5, with TRBD1 identical over 8 bases. Germline V gene lookup returns CDR1 LNHDA and CDR2 SQIVND (reference sequence). The CDR3 is 15 amino acids. V lost 4 bases to trimming and J lost 6 bases; unmatched junction nucleotides: 8. The CDR3 region has the DNA TGTGCCAGTAGTACATCGAGACAGGGGCTTCAGCCCCAGCATTTT. This sequence encodes CASSTSRQGLQPQHF.

This clonotype counts as medium-sized (0.01 to 0.1%). V usage is TRBV7-7 and J usage is TRBJ2-2, with D perhaps matching TRBD2 (5 bases). The length of the CDR3 is 13 residues. V lost 5 bases and J lost 4, with 8 bases in between. From germline, CDR1 is SSHAT and CDR2 FNYEAQ (reference sequence). The CDR3 DNA reads as TGTGCCAGCAGCCCAACTAGCACCGGGGAGCTGTTTTTT. This encodes CASSPTSTGELFF.

This clonotype was seen many times. The rearrangement joins TRBV18 to TRBJ2-7; D gene unclear. Germline V gene data show CDR1 as KGHSH and CDR2 as LQKENI. V was clipped by 3 bases and J by 3 bases, with 9 bases between them. This CDR3 spans 13 amino acids. The CDR3 bases are TGTGCCAGCTCACCCTCCCAAGTCTACGAGCAGTACTTC. Its translation is CASSPSQVYEQYF.

This sequence joins TRBV20-1 and TRBJ2-7; no reliable D call. Germline values: CDR1 DFQATT, CDR2 SNEGSKA (reference sequence). This CDR3 region has 15 residues. Trimming cost V 3 bases and J 3 bases, with 18 bases left between them. The CDR3: CSASLEDKAFYEQYF. Here the CDR3 DNA reads TGCAGTGCTAGTCTCGAAGACAAGGCATTCTACGAGCAGTACTTC.

This clonotype was recorded many times. V is TRBV12-3 or TRBV12-4 and J is TRBJ1-1; D possibly corresponds to TRBD1 (5 bases). This CDR3 has 13 residues. Trimming cost V 6 bases and J 9 bases, with 17 bases left between them. DNA for the CDR3: TGTGCCAGCAGCCCTGGGCAGGGTAGTAAAGCTTTCTTT. Protein: CASSPGQGSKAFF.

By sample share, this clonotype is medium-sized (0.01 to 0.1%). The CDR3 DNA sequence: TGTGCCAGTAGTACTAGGTTGGGCGGTTTCACCTACGAGCAGTACTTC. Translation: CASSTRLGGFTYEQYF. The genes are TRBV19 and TRBJ2-7, with D hard to call. Trimming removed 4 bases from V and 2 bases from J, with 18 bases in between. This CDR3 is 16 amino acids long. CDR1 and CDR2 (germline): LNHDA, SQIVND (reference sequence).

This chain joins TRBV9 and TRBJ1-3; the D is unclear. V was shortened by 0 bases and J by 0 bases, with 10 bases between the two germline ends. The CDR3 length is 16 residues. The germline V gene has CDR1 SGDLS and CDR2 YYNGEE. The DNA of the CDR3 is TGTGCCAGCAGCGTAGGCTGGACGAACTCTGGAAACACCATATATTTT. Its translation is CASSVGWTNSGNTIYF.

This sequence joins TRBV10-2 and TRBJ1-1, with D maybe TRBD1 (5 bases). Trimming shortened V by 2 bases and J by 8 bases, and 18 bases separated the two germline ends. This CDR3 has 15 residues. Germline lookup yields CDR1 WSHSY and CDR2 SAAADI. The CDR3 protein is CASSEGKGGGREAFF. CDR3 nucleotide sequence: TGCGCCAGCAGTGAGGGAAAGGGTGGGGGAAGGGAAGCTTTCTTT.